Given below is one T cell receptor beta chain in context. Its target is unknown. A second about 6 to 11 cycle PCR used barcoded and J-beta primers. TCRdb re-called the 5' RACE reads with MiXCR, one entry per CDR3 protein. In the table there are hundreds of thousands of distinct CDR3 sequences, 49% of which are singletons. These data come from a study of blood T cells in healthy people across ages. Study-wide findings and caveats: Across the age range, TCR beta diversity per million T cells fell in a roughly linear way. Naive T cell percentage showed a strong correlation with the diversity of TCR beta. Both naive CD4+ cell counts and diversity were greater in long-lived donors than in aged donors.

With each sample, at least 5 micrograms of total RNA were extracted. The sequence derives from a woman in her fifties or sixties in good health. Sequenced: blood.

The CDR3 region is CAWRVRGNTEAFF. In nucleotides, the CDR3 is TGTGCCTGGAGGGTGAGAGGAAACACTGAAGCTTTCTTT. V and J are TRBV30 and TRBJ1-1; D is uncertain. This CDR3 is built from 13 residues. V was shortened by 3 bases and J by 2 bases, with 10 bases between the two germline ends. From germline, CDR1 is GTSNPN and CDR2 SVGIG (reference sequence).